One T cell receptor beta chain is described in this entry. Its antigen remains unidentified. This record belongs to a study of blood T cells in healthy people across ages. General study points: Per million T cells, TCR beta diversity dropped roughly linearly as age increased.

The germline V gene has CDR1 KGHSY and CDR2 FQNENV. This CDR3 contains 17 residues. V shed 4 bases, J shed 8 bases, and the junction held 14 bases outside the gene matches. Using a J-beta primer mix together with a sample-barcoded 5' primer, a second PCR was run for roughly 7 to 11 cycles. TCRdb itself ran the 5' RACE reads through MiXCR, one entry per CDR3 protein. The table has approximately 810,000 distinct CDR3 sequences, around 36% seen once. This TCR was recovered from a man aged 18 to 30 in good health. Sequences were obtained from blood. The chain is built from TRBV16 and TRBJ2-1, with TRBD2 identical over 10 bases. The CDR3 nucleotides read TGTGCCAGCAGCCCCCCTAGGGCAGCGGGGGGGCGAGATGAGCAGTTCTTC. Protein: CASSPPRAAGGRDEQFF.